This TCR beta chain was sequenced during a study of cytotoxic CD8 clonotypes in ibrutinib-treated CLL. Findings of the study overall: There were few public clonotypes, and on treatment they contracted or stayed stable.

Trimming stripped 1 base from V and 6 bases from J, with 12 bases between. The germline V gene encodes CDR1 SEHNR and CDR2 FQNEAQ (reference sequence). The CDR3 loop spans 14 amino acids. Libraries of TCR beta were made from about 1.8 micrograms of genomic DNA that came from cryopreserved PBMCs. This clone was seen repeatedly, ten times or more. What it recognizes is unknown. The protocol was immunoSEQ multiplex PCR, while the TCRdb copy is restricted to in-frame clones and leaves out a portion. The sample includes about 250,000 clones, 60% to 75% of them seen just once. This clonotype was sampled from a human donor with chronic lymphocytic leukemia. The sequencing used PBMCs, collected after 24 months of ibrutinib treatment. This chain joins TRBV7-9 and TRBJ1-2; D unresolved. The CDR3 loop reads CASSLGSGSDGYTF. In DNA form, the CDR3 reads TGTGCCAGCAGCTTAGGGTCAGGCAGTGATGGCTACACCTTC.